The source of this T cell receptor (beta chain) is a study of cytomegalovirus exposure and HLA in healthy donors. The study's findings and limits: Sequencing depth across donors, presence/absence analyses assumed, was roughly uniform. Because they were indistinguishable, some V segments, including TRBV6-2 and TRBV6-3, were excluded.

This PCR relied on a set of 60 Vbeta primers and 13 Jbeta primers. Profiled with immunoSEQ multiplex PCR; TCRdb holds only in-frame clones, not every one. The sample yields tens of thousands of clones, of which the top ten take up roughly 14%. Remarks on this clone: Its target is unknown.

J gave up 8 bases and V 1 base, and 7 bases lay outside the gene matches. CDR1 and CDR2 (germline): MRHNA, SNTAGT. The CDR3 has 15 amino acids. This sequence originates from a man aged 50 or older in good health and CMV-seropositive. The chain employs TRBV6-4 and TRBJ2-1, with 8 positions matching TRBD2. The sequencing sample was made of PBMCs. The CDR3, as DNA: TGTGCCAGCAGTGACTTGACGGGAGGGCATGATGAGCAGTTCTTC. Translating gives CASSDLTGGHDEQFF.